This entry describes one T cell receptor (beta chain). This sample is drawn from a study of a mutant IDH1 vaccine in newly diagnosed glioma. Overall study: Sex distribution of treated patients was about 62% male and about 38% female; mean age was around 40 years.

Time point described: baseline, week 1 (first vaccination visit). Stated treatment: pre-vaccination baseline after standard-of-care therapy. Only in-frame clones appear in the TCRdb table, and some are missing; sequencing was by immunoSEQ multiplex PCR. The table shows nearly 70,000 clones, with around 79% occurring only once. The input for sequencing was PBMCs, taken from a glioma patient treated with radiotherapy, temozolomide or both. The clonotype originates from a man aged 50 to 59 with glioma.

CDR3 in amino acids: CAISVPGGRGYTF. As DNA, the CDR3 is TGTGCCATCAGTGTCCCCGGGGGCCGCGGCTACACCTTC. The J gene is TRBJ1-2, the V gene TRBV10-3; perhaps TRBD1 as D (6 bases). The germline gives CDR1 ENHRY, CDR2 SYGVKD. Deletions cut 4 bases from V and 8 bases from J, with 14 bases between. The CDR3 contains 13 residues.